This paragraph reports one T cell receptor beta chain. This specimen comes from a study of control samples from healthy donors and cancer patients. With 1 base clipped from V and 2 bases from J, the junction kept 6 bases outside the gene matches. In germline, CDR1 is KGHDR, CDR2 SFDVKD. The CDR3 sequence is 16 residues long. This table comes from immunoSEQ multiplex PCR, and its TCRdb copy is limited to in-frame clones, with some not included. Of 110,000 or so clones in the sample, almost 85% are singletons; the top ten hold approximately 7%. The sequence was collected from a man younger than 35 in good health. The sample comprised blood. The chain recombines TRBV24-1 with TRBJ2-5, with 7 bases identical to TRBD1. The CDR3 DNA follows: TGTGCCACCAGTGATTTAGGGGGCCCCACACAAGAGACCCAGTACTTC. Amino acids: CATSDLGGPTQETQYF.